This TCR beta chain emerged from a study of blood T cell repertoires in COVID-19. The wider study: Acute-phase and convalescent COVID-19 samples originated in the United States, Italy and Spain. In each case, the material was cDNA or gDNA derived from T cells, B-cell-depleted T cells, or PBMCs.

Trimming removed 5 bases at V and 4 bases at J, with 15 bases between. CDR3 length: 14 residues. Germline assignment: CDR1 MDHEN and CDR2 SYDVKM. Authors' analysis steps: Amplification of reference gene primers was used by the study to estimate nucleated cell counts. Sequencing used immunoSEQ multiplex PCR; TCRdb keeps in-frame clones, though not all of them. That table gives V, J and clone size, and the DNA gave D and trimming. The repertoire holds about 210,000 clones, 70% to 90% seen once, with 0.65% to 0.85% in the top ten. The TCR originated in a man between 40 and 49 years old with acute or convalescent COVID-19. Source material: peripheral blood. This rearrangement joins TRBV28 to TRBJ2-7, with D possibly TRBD2 on 6 matching bases. For the CDR3, the DNA is TGTGCCAGCAGTCGGGACTTGCCGCCGTACGAGCAGTACTTC. Its translation is CASSRDLPPYEQYF.